This TCR beta chain was found in a study of blood T cell repertoires in COVID-19. The CDR3 length is 14 residues. V lost 3 bases, J lost 1 base, and 9 bases lay in between. Germline values: CDR1 LNHDA, CDR2 SQIVND (reference sequence). TCRdb's copy holds only in-frame clones and misses some; the assay was immunoSEQ multiplex PCR. This sample has about 120,000 clones, with about 85% found just once. The sample comprised peripheral blood. V and J are TRBV19 and TRBJ1-1; possible D gene TRBD1, 5 bases. The sequence was collected from a man between 40 and 49 years old with acute or convalescent COVID-19. The CDR3 loop is CASSIQGWNTEAFF. The CDR3 nucleotides read TGTGCCAGTAGTATTCAGGGATGGAACACTGAAGCTTTCTTT.